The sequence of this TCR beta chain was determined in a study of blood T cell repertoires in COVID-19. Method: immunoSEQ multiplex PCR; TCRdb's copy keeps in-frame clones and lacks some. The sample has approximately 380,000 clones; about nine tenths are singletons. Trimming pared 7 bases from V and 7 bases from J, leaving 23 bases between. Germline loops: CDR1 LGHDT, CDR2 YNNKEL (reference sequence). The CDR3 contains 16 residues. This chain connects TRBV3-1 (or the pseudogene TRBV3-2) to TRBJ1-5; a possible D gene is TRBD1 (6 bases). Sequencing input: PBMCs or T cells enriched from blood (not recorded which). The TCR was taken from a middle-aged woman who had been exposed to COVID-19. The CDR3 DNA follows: TGTGCCAGCAACGCACGAAACGAGGACAGCGGACAGCCCCAGCATTTT. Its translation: CASNARNEDSGQPQHF.